These 21 T cell receptor beta chains share one sample of origin, sequenced in a study of tumor-infiltrating lymphocytes in primary liver carcinoma. Germline DNA was also extracted, and blood RNA derived from unsorted whole blood. Reverse transcription of about 500 ng total RNA with a constant-region primer produced TCR beta cDNA. Employing slightly modified ARM-PCR, three nested multiplex PCR rounds were run, and these gave rise to the TCR beta libraries. Researchers ran the first two PCR rounds for roughly 10 cycles each with TRBV1-TRBV30 forward primers and a C-beta reverse primer. TCRdb passed the multiplex PCR reads through MiXCR, listing each CDR3 protein once. The table includes fewer than 250,000 distinct CDR3 sequences, almost 65% detected once. Sequenced input: peripheral blood. The source is a woman between 55 and 75 years old with primary liver carcinoma and hepatitis B virus infection.

This clonotype was seen repeatedly, ten times or more. The chain has TRBV6-5 and TRBJ1-6, with D uncertain. The germline V gene has CDR1 MNHEY and CDR2 SVGAGI. V lost 0 bases to trimming and J lost 7 bases, with 10 bases between them. This CDR3 spans 15 amino acids. CDR3 sequence reads: CASSYSYAGNSPLHF. The CDR3 bases are TGTGCCAGCAGTTACTCGTACGCGGGGAATTCACCCCTCCACTTT.

The chain recombines TRBV5-1 with TRBJ2-6; D is unresolved. The CDR3 totals 18 residues. The germline gives CDR1 SGHRS, CDR2 YFSETQ. This CDR3 reads CSNSRIGGTYSGANVLTF. The CDR3 DNA reads as TGCTCCAACAGCCGCATAGGTGGCACCTACTCTGGGGCCAACGTCCTGACTTTC.

The chain couples TRBV5-1 to TRBJ2-7; D uncertain. Trimming left V 4 bases short and J 3 bases short, with 11 bases between. The CDR3 has 13 residues. Looked up from germline, CDR1 is SGHRS and CDR2 is YFSETQ. CDR3 in DNA: TGCGCCAGCAGCGGTTTTACAAGCTACGAGCAGTACTTC. Protein: CASSGFTSYEQYF.

This clonotype was detected a few times. The V and J genes are TRBV5-5 and TRBJ2-1, with D possibly being TRBD1 (6 bases). This CDR3 spans 17 amino acids. The V end lost 3 bases, the J end lost 5 bases, and 21 bases lay between the germline ends. The V gene's germline CDR1 is SGHKS and CDR2 YYEKEE (reference sequence). CDR3 nucleotide sequence: TGTGCCAGCAGCTCCACCGGGACAACAGCATTGGACAATGAGCAGTTCTTC. Its protein product is CASSSTGTTALDNEQFF.

The chain joins TRBV11-2 to TRBJ2-7, with D possibly TRBD2 on 6 matching bases. Per germline, CDR1 SGHAT and CDR2 FQNNGV. This CDR3 is 14 amino acids long. V was clipped by 8 bases and J by 3 bases, with 17 bases between them. The CDR3 protein is CASRLGGTLYEQYF. The CDR3 coding sequence is TGTGCCAGCCGTCTCGGCGGGACCCTCTACGAGCAGTACTTC.

Details on this clonotype: The junction departs from the called germline gene at one end, perhaps through a read error. The rearrangement links TRBV28 to TRBJ2-2, with TRBD2 matching 7 bases. This CDR3 is built from 15 residues. The germline CDR1 and CDR2 sequences are MDHEN and SYDVKM. This CDR3 is CASSLLGTTQRGAVF. The CDR3 bases are TGTGCCAGCAGTTTATTGGGGACTACTCAACGGGGAGCTGTTTTT.

The table lists this clonotype with many counts. The rearrangement joins TRBV29-1 to TRBJ2-7, with a tentative D call TRBD1 (6 bases). Germline lookup yields CDR1 SQVTM and CDR2 ANQGSEA. The CDR3 is 16 residues long. As DNA, the CDR3 is TGCATCACAACCCTTCTGGGGGCCAGCCGATACTACGAGCAGTACTTC. Translated: CITTLLGASRYYEQYF.

As to this clonotype: A read error may account for a junction end that differs from germline. The chain couples TRBV6-6 to TRBJ2-7; D gene ambiguous. The CDR3 totals 15 residues. Germline CDR1 MNHNY, CDR2 SVGAGI (reference sequence). In DNA, the CDR3 is TGTGCCAGCAGCCTCGTACAAGGGTCCCTCTCCGAGCAGCACTTC. Its translation is CASSLVQGSLSEQHF.

Details on this clonotype: A much larger clone lies a single base off, so this may be a read error. The V call is TRBV4-1, the J call TRBJ1-1; D unclear. Between the trimmed V and J ends, which lost 1 base and 4 bases, there was a span of 10 bases. The CDR3 has 14 amino acids. Germline-derived CDR1 and CDR2 are MGHRA and YSYEKL. Here the CDR3 DNA reads TGCGCCAGCAGCCAAGGCAGGATGAGCACTGAAGCTTTCTTT. It is translated as CASSQGRMSTEAFF.

The CDR3: CASIKSRTVTGEQYF. The CDR3 DNA follows: TGTGCCAGCATAAAATCCCGGACAGTGACCGGCGAGCAGTACTTC. The rearrangement uses TRBV11-2 and TRBJ2-7, with D perhaps matching TRBD1 (6 bases). The V end was cut by 7 bases, the J end by 6 bases, with 22 bases between. The CDR3 contains 15 residues. CDR1 is SGHAT, CDR2 FQNNGV, per germline.

The chain recombines TRBV28 with TRBJ2-7, with 8 bases identical to TRBD1. The CDR3 runs to 15 residues. Germline CDR1 is MDHEN and CDR2 is SYDVKM. V was clipped by 4 bases and J by 9 bases; unmatched bases: 14. Here the CDR3 reads CASSYTRDRQFGQYF. CDR3 coding DNA: TGTGCCAGCAGTTATACCCGGGACAGGCAGTTCGGGCAGTACTTC.

This clonotype was seen at least ten times. The chain is built from TRBV11-3 and TRBJ2-7, with a weak D call TRBD2 (6 bases). Germline V gene data show CDR1 as SGHNT and CDR2 as YENEEA. This CDR3 is built from 14 residues. Between the trimmed V and J ends, which lost 5 bases and 4 bases, there was a span of 15 bases. CDR3 DNA: TGTGCCAGCAGCCAGCCTGGGGGGTCTTACGAGCAGTACTTC. Its translation: CASSQPGGSYEQYF.

V gene TRBV6-1 combines with J gene TRBJ2-5; possible D gene TRBD1, 6 bases. Trimming left V 1 base short and J 5 bases short, with 11 bases between. Germline CDR1 MNHNS, CDR2 SASEGT. The CDR3 length is 14 residues. CDR3 sequence (DNA): TGTGCCAGCAGTGAAGGGGCAGGGGTGGAGACCCAGTACTTC. As protein: CASSEGAGVETQYF.

In this sample, this clonotype turned up many times. The rearrangement uses TRBV7-8 and TRBJ1-4, with D perhaps matching TRBD1 (6 bases). Trimming removed 4 bases from V and 11 bases from J, with 14 bases in between. The CDR3 contains 13 residues. Germline assignment: CDR1 SGHVS and CDR2 FQNEAQ. CDR3 protein: CASSSGGTGKLFF. The DNA for the CDR3 is TGTGCCAGCAGCTCGGGGGGCACGGGGAAACTGTTTTTT.

This clonotype was seen only a few times. J is TRBJ2-3 and V is TRBV6-1, with unresolved D. This CDR3 has 14 residues. Trimming shortened V by 2 bases and J by 4 bases, and 10 bases separated the two germline ends. In germline, CDR1 is MNHNS, CDR2 SASEGT. CDR3 sequence: CASSEQGVPDTQYF. The CDR3 DNA sequence: TGTGCCAGCAGTGAACAAGGTGTCCCAGATACGCAGTATTTT.

A remark on this clonotype: Possible read error: a much larger clone is one base away. This chain joins TRBV18 and TRBJ2-3, with 12 bases that match TRBD2. The V and J ends lost 6 bases and 3 bases, in that order; junction bases with no gene match: 7. The germline CDR1 and CDR2 sequences are KGHSH and LQKENI. There are 16 residues in the CDR3. CDR3 loop: CASSVLGLAGTDTQYF. In DNA, the CDR3 is TGTGCCAGCTCCGTCTTAGGACTAGCGGGAACAGATACGCAGTATTTT.

This clonotype has at least ten counts. The chain uses TRBV6-6 and TRBJ1-3; the D is unclear. Trimming removed 5 bases from V and 0 bases from J, with 11 bases in between. The CDR3 is 15 residues long. CDR1 is MNHNY, CDR2 SVGAGI, per germline (reference sequence). The DNA for the CDR3 is TGTGCCAGCAGTCCCGACCGTAGCTCTGGAAACACCATATATTTT. Translated, it gives CASSPDRSSGNTIYF.

A word on this clonotype: One junction end does not reproduce the germline sequence, and a read error may be involved. The V gene is TRBV11-1, the J gene TRBJ1-5, with D perhaps TRBD1 (6 bases). Germline V CDR1 and CDR2: SGHAT, FQDESV (reference sequence). The CDR3 contains 13 residues. In DNA form, the CDR3 reads TGTACCAGCAGCTTGGACAGAAATCAGACCCAGCATTTT. Translated, it gives CTSSLDRNQTQHF.

V usage is TRBV4-2 and J usage is TRBJ2-3; D is undetermined. This CDR3 has 14 amino acids. Germline assignment: CDR1 LGHNA and CDR2 YNFKEQ. V gave up 4 bases and J gave up 1 base, with 9 bases separating them. The DNA for the CDR3 is TGTGCCAGCAGCCGAGACCAGGGCACAGATACGCAGTATTTT. It yields the protein CASSRDQGTDTQYF.

There are many counts of this clonotype. This CDR3 is CASSENDGRPQYF. The CDR3 nucleotides are TGTGCCAGCAGTGAAAATGACGGGAGGCCCCAGTACTTC. V gene TRBV6-1 combines with J gene TRBJ2-7; 7 bases are shared with TRBD2. The CDR3 contains 13 residues. The germline CDR1 and CDR2 sequences are MNHNS and SASEGT. With 2 bases clipped from V and 10 bases from J, the junction kept 8 bases outside the gene matches.

The chain recombines TRBV6-1 with TRBJ2-1, with 7 bases lining up with TRBD2. V lost 7 bases and J lost 4; bases outside the gene matches: 7. In germline, CDR1 is MNHNS, CDR2 SASEGT. The CDR3 covers 14 residues. CDR3 nucleotide sequence: TGTGCCAGCAATGGAGGGACTAAGTACAATGAGCAGTTCTTC. It is translated as CASNGGTKYNEQFF.